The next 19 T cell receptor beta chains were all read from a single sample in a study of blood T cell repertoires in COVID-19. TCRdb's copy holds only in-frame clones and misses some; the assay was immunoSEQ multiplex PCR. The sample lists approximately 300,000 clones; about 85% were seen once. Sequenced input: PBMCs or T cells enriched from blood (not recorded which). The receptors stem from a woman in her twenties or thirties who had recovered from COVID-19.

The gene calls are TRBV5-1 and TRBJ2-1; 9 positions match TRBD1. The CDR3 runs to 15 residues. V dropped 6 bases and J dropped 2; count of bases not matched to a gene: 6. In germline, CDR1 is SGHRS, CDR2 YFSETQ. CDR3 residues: CASMSRTGAYNEQFF. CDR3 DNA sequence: TGCGCCAGCATGTCTCGGACAGGGGCCTACAATGAGCAGTTCTTC.

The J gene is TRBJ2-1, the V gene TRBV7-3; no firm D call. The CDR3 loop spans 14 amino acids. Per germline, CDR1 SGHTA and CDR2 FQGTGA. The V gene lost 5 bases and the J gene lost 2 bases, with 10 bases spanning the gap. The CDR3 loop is CASSPSPAYNEQFF. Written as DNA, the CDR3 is TGTGCCAGCAGCCCGTCCCCCGCCTACAATGAGCAGTTCTTC.

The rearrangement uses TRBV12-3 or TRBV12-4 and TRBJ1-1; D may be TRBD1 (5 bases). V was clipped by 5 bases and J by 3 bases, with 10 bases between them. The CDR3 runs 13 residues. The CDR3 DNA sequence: TGTGCCAGCAGTCCCGGGGGGTACACTGAAGCTTTCTTT. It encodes CASSPGGYTEAFF.

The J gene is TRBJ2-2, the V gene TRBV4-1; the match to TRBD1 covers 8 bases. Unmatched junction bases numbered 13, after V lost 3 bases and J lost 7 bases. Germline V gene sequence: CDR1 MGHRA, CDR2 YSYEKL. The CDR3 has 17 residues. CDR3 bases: TGCGCCAGCAGCCATCCGTACTCCGGACAGGGTGGCGGGGAGCTGTTTTTT. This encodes CASSHPYSGQGGGELFF.

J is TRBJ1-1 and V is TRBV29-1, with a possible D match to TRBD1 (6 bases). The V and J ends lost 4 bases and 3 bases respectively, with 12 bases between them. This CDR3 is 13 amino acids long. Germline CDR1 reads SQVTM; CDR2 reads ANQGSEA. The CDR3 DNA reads TGCAGCGTTGCCGGGGGGCTGGACACTGAAGCTTTCTTT. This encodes CSVAGGLDTEAFF.

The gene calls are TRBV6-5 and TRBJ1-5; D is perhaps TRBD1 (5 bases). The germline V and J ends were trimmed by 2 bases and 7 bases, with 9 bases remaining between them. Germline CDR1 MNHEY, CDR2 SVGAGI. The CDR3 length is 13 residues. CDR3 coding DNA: TGTGCCAGCAGTTACAGGGGCGACCAGCCCCAGCATTTT. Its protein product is CASSYRGDQPQHF.

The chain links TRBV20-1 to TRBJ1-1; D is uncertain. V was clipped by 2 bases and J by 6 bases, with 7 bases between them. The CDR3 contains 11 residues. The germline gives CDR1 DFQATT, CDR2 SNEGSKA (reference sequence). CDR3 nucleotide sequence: TGCAGTGCTAGACGGTCGGCTGAAGCTTTCTTT. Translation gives CSARRSAEAFF.

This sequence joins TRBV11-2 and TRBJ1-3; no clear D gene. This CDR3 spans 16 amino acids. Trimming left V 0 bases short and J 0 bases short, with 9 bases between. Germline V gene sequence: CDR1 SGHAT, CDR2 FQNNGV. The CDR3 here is CASSLDGQSSGNTIYF. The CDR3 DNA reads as TGTGCCAGCAGCTTAGATGGTCAGTCCTCTGGAAACACCATATATTTT.

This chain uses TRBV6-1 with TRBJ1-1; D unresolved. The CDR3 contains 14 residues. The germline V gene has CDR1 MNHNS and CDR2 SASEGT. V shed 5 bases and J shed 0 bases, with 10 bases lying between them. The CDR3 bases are TGTGCCAGCAGTTGGGCGGGCATGAACACTGAAGCTTTCTTT. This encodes CASSWAGMNTEAFF.

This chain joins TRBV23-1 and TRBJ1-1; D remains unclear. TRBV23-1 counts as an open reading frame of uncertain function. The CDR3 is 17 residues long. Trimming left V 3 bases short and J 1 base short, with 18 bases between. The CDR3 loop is CASSQEDSWGKNTEAFF. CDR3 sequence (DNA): TGCGCCAGCAGTCAGGAGGACTCCTGGGGTAAGAACACTGAAGCTTTCTTT.

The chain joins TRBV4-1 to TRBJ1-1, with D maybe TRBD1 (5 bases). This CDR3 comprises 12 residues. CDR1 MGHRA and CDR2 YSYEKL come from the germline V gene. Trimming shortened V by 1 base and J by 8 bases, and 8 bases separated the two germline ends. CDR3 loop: CASSQVDNEAFF. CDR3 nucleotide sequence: TGCGCCAGCAGCCAAGTGGACAACGAAGCTTTCTTT.

The chain's CDR3 is CASSESRAGKQYF. In DNA, the CDR3 is TGTGCCAGCAGTGAATCCAGGGCTGGCAAGCAGTATTTT. The V call is TRBV25-1, the J call TRBJ2-3, with D possibly TRBD1 on 5 matching bases. Trimming pared 1 base from V and 11 bases from J, leaving 13 bases between. The germline V gene has CDR1 MGHDK and CDR2 SYGVNS. The CDR3 has 13 residues.

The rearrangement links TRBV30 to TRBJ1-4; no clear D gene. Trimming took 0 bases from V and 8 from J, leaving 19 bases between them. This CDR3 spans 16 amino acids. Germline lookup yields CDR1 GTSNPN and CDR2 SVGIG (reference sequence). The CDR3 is CAWSVLSGNRGEKLFF. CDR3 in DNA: TGTGCCTGGAGTGTTCTTTCCGGGAACCGCGGGGAAAAACTGTTTTTT.

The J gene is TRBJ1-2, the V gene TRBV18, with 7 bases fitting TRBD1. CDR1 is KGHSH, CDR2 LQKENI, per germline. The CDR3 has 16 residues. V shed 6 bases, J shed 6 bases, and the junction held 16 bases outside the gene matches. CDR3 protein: CASSLGTADLLDGYTF. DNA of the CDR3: TGTGCCAGCTCGCTCGGGACAGCCGACTTGCTTGATGGCTACACCTTC.

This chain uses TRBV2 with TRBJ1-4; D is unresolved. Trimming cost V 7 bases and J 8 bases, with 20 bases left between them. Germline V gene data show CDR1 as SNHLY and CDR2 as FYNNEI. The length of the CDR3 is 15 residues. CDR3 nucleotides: TGTGCCAGCATCTGGCAGGCGGGTCAAAACGAAAAACTGTTTTTT. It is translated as CASIWQAGQNEKLFF.

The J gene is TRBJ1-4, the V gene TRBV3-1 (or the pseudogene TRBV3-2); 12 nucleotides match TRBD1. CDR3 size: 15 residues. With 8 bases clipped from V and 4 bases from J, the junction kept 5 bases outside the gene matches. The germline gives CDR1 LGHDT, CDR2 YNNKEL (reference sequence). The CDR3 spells CASRDRGLVNEKLFF. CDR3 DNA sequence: TGTGCCAGCCGGGACAGGGGGCTTGTTAATGAAAAACTGTTTTTT.

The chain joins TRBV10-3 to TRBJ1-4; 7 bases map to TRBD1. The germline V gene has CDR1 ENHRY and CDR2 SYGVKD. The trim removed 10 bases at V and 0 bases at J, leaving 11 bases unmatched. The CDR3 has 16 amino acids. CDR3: CATKGTVPATNEKLFF. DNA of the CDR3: TGTGCCACGAAAGGGACAGTACCTGCAACTAATGAAAAACTGTTTTTT.

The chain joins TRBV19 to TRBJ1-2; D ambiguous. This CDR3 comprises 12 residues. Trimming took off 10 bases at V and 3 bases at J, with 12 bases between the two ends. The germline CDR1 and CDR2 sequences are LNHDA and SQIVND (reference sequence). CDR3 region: CATRGPDYGYTF. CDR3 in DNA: TGTGCCACCCGTGGGCCCGACTATGGCTACACCTTC.

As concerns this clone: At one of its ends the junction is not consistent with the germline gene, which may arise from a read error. The CDR3 loop is CASNQVVSSGNTQYF. In nucleotides, the CDR3 is TGTGCCAGCAACCAAGTGGTGTCTAGCGGAAATACGCAGTATTTT. V gene TRBV4-2 combines with J gene TRBJ2-3, with 7 bases lining up with TRBD2. CDR3 length: 15 amino acids. The germline gives CDR1 LGHNA, CDR2 YNFKEQ.